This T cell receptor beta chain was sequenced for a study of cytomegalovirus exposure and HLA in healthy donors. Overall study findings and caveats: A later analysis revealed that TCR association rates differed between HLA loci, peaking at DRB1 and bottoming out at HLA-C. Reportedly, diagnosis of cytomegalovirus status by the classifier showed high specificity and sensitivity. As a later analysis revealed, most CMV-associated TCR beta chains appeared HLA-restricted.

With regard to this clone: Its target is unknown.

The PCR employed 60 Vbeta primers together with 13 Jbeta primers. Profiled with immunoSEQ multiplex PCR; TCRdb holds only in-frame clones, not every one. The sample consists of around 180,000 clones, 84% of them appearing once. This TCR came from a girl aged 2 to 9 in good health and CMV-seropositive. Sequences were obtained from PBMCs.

The CDR3 region is CASSFDPRGFFYEQYF. CDR3 bases: TGCGCCAGCAGCTTTGATCCCAGGGGGTTCTTCTACGAGCAGTACTTC. V gene TRBV5-1 combines with J gene TRBJ2-7; 7 nucleotides match TRBD1. J lost 3 bases, V lost 2 bases, and 11 bases had no gene match. This CDR3 region has 16 residues. Germline CDR1 SGHRS, CDR2 YFSETQ.